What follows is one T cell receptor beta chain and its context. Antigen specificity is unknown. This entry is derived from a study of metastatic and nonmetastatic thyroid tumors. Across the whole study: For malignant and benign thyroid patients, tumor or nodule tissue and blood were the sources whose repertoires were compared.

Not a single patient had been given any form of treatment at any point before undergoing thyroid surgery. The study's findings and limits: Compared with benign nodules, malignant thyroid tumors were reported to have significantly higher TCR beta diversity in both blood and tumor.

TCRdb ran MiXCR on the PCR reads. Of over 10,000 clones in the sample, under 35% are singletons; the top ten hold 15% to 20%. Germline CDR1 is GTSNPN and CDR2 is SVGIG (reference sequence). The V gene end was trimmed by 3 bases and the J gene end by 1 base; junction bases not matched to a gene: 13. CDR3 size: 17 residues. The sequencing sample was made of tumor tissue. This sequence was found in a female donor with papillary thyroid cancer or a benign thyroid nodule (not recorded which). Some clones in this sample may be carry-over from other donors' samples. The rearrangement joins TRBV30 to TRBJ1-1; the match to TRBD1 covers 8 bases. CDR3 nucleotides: TGTGCCTGGAGCGCCCAGCAGGGGGCGAAGGAGAACACTGAAGCTTTCTTT. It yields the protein CAWSAQQGAKENTEAFF.